This TCR beta chain was observed in a study of STAT5B mutations in CD4+ large granular lymphocyte leukemia. This clone was observed a few times. Only in-frame clones appear in the TCRdb table, and some are missing; sequencing was by immunoSEQ multiplex PCR. The profile shows 3,900 or so clones, approximately 77% of them singletons. In germline, CDR1 is SGHVS, CDR2 FNYEAQ. The length of the CDR3 is 13 residues. Trimming removed 6 bases from V and 1 base from J, with 9 bases in between. Padova, Helsinki and Shinshu hematology units supplied the CD4+ T-LGLL patients. This chain links TRBV7-6 with TRBJ1-2, with unresolved D. Source material: PBMCs. This sequence was found in a man aged 55 to 70 with CD4+ T-cell large granular lymphocyte leukemia. CDR3 sequence (DNA): TGTGCCAGCAGTTTGACGGTTAACTATGGCTACACCTTC. Translated: CASSLTVNYGYTF.